This TCR beta chain came from a study of vaccination effects on CD4 cells after COVID-19. General study findings and limits: Convalescents' post-vaccine spike-reactive clones were mainly new, vaccine-induced.

On this clone itself: Its antigen remains unidentified.

The protocol was immunoSEQ multiplex PCR, while the TCRdb copy is restricted to in-frame clones and leaves out a portion. The sample includes around 50,000 clones, 65% to 80% of them seen just once. An approximately ten-day culture period preceded the isolation of CD4+ T cells. Convalescent patients had PCR-confirmed SARS-CoV-2 infection between March and December 2020. The participants, recipients of two vaccine doses, got either BNT162b2 or mRNA-1273. This receptor was taken from a human donor who had a prior SARS-CoV-2 infection. The sample in question was CD4+ T cells from PBMCs cultured without peptide, obtained after COVID-19 vaccination.

CDR3 protein: CASSFTGNTEAFF. In DNA form, the CDR3 reads TGTGCCAGCAGCTTCACAGGGAACACTGAAGCTTTCTTT. The chain carries TRBV7-9 and TRBJ1-1, with TRBD1 as a possible D gene (5 bases). Trimming left V 3 bases short and J 1 base short, with 6 bases between. CDR3 length equals 13 residues. Germline V gene data show CDR1 as SEHNR and CDR2 as FQNEAQ (reference sequence).